The 5 T cell receptor beta chains presented below share a single source sample, sequenced in a study of CD8+CD57+ T cells in acquired aplastic anemia. Genomic DNA acted as the template from which TCR beta VDJ combination and CDR3 sequence profiling were carried out. Each CDR3 protein gets one entry after TCRdb re-called the reads with MiXCR. The sample holds about 210,000 distinct CDR3 sequences, approximately 35% seen once. Sequenced input: sorted CD4+, CD8+, or CD8+CD57+ T cells (not recorded which) from PBMCs. The source of these receptors is a human donor in good health, serving as a control.

This chain uses TRBV18 with TRBJ2-7, with TRBD1 as a possible D gene (7 bases). CDR1 KGHSH and CDR2 LQKENI come from the germline V gene. Trimming took off 2 bases at V and 6 bases at J, with 14 bases between the two ends. The CDR3 spans 14 residues. The chain's CDR3 is CASSPDREVVEQYF. In DNA, the CDR3 is TGTGCCAGCTCACCAGACAGGGAGGTCGTCGAGCAGTACTTC.

This clonotype came up many times. This chain links TRBV4-1 with TRBJ1-5; a possible D gene is TRBD1 (6 bases). The CDR3 runs 15 residues. CDR1 is MGHRA and CDR2 is YSYEKL in the germline V gene. V gave up 5 bases and J gave up 4 bases, with 15 bases separating them. In DNA, the CDR3 is TGCGCCAGCAGCGAAACAGGGAGGGGGAATCAGCCCCAGCATTTT. Translation gives CASSETGRGNQPQHF.

On this clonotype: A much larger clone differs from this one at a single base, so this may be a read error. This rearrangement joins TRBV2 to TRBJ2-1; no firm D call. The length of the CDR3 is 14 residues. With 5 bases removed from V and 9 bases from J, the gap between germline ends came to 17 bases. Per the germline V gene, CDR1 is SNHLY and CDR2 is FYNNEI. CDR3 bases: TGTGCCAGCAGTTTAGCTGGCCGGGCAAGTGAGCAGTTCTTC. It translates to CASSLAGRASEQFF. Together with reference TRBV2 and TRBJ2-1, the CDR3 gives the full variable domain: EPEVTQTPSHQVTQMGQEVILRCVPISNHLYFYWYRQILGQKVEFLVSFYNNEISEKSEIFDDQFSVERPDGSNFTLKIRSTKLEDSAMYFCASSLAGRASEQFFGPGTRLTVL.

This rearrangement joins TRBV5-1 to TRBJ1-2; D is perhaps TRBD1 (5 bases). Trimming removed 7 bases at V and 4 bases at J, with 11 bases between. Germline CDR1 is SGHRS and CDR2 is YFSETQ. This CDR3 has 12 residues. CDR3 region: CASGRDLYGYTF. CDR3 nucleotide sequence: TGCGCCAGCGGTAGGGACCTCTATGGCTACACCTTC.

The J gene is TRBJ2-2, the V gene TRBV4-2; 14 bases map to TRBD2. The CDR3 is 17 amino acids. CDR1 is LGHNA and CDR2 is YNFKEQ in the germline V gene. Trimming removed 4 bases from V and 5 bases from J; junction bases left unmatched: 6. The CDR3 loop reads CASSPRGLAGATGELFF. DNA of the CDR3: TGTGCCAGCAGCCCAAGGGGACTAGCGGGAGCTACCGGGGAGCTGTTTTTT.